The 30 T cell receptor beta chains below all came from one sample that was sequenced in a study of blood T cell repertoires in COVID-19. Libraries were prepared by immunoSEQ multiplex PCR; TCRdb keeps only in-frame clonotypes and omits some of them. The sample holds 250,000 to 350,000 clones, around 84% seen once. Input material: peripheral blood. These receptors were obtained from a human donor with COVID-19, enrolled during active disease. The donor label of this sample is uncertain.

The CDR3 protein is CASSSRPPGGPGEKLFF. In nucleotides, the CDR3 is TGCGCCAGCAGTTCTAGACCCCCAGGGGGACCAGGGGAAAAACTGTTTTTT. The V and J genes are TRBV5-1 and TRBJ1-4, with 7 bases that match TRBD1. Germline trimming cut 5 bases from V and 8 bases from J; bases unmatched to any gene: 18. CDR1 and CDR2 from the germline V gene are SGHRS and YFSETQ. This CDR3 has 17 residues.

V is TRBV6-5 and J is TRBJ2-4; D not certain. Germline CDR1 is MNHEY and CDR2 is SVGAGI. The V and J ends lost 7 bases and 8 bases respectively, with 12 bases between them. The CDR3 runs to 12 residues. CDR3 nucleotide sequence: TGTGCCAGCACTAGGAATTTGGACATTCAGTACTTC. Protein product: CASTRNLDIQYF.

CDR3 bases: TGTGCCAGCGAGACAAGATTGAGAGGCTACACCTTC. Its protein is CASETRLRGYTF. The rearrangement joins TRBV2 to TRBJ1-2; no firm D call. This CDR3 has 12 amino acids. The V end was cut by 8 bases, the J end by 8 bases, with 15 bases between. Germline CDR1 and CDR2: SNHLY and FYNNEI.

This sequence joins TRBV18 and TRBJ1-5; tentatively, D is TRBD1 (6 bases). The CDR3 runs to 13 residues. The V end lost 1 base, the J end lost 8 bases, and 9 bases lay between the germline ends. CDR1 is KGHSH, CDR2 LQKENI, per germline. The CDR3 bases are TGTGCCAGCTCACCACGGGCAGGGGAGCCCCAGCATTTT. This codes for CASSPRAGEPQHF.

The chain uses TRBV20-1 and TRBJ2-5; 9 positions agree with TRBD1. Germline lookup yields CDR1 DFQATT and CDR2 SNEGSKA (reference sequence). The CDR3 loop spans 13 amino acids. With V trimmed by 3 bases and J by 5 bases, 4 bases remained unmatched. The CDR3 coding sequence is TGCAGTGCTAGTGGGACAGGGTGGGAGACCCAGTACTTC. It yields the protein CSASGTGWETQYF.

The chain couples TRBV30 to TRBJ1-1; 10 bases are shared with TRBD1. V lost 0 bases to trimming and J lost 7 bases; unmatched junction nucleotides: 23. The CDR3 has 20 residues. Germline CDR1 reads GTSNPN; CDR2 reads SVGIG (reference sequence). The CDR3 bases are TGTGCCTGGAGTGTATTCGAGGGTAATTTCGGGACAGGGGATAAGAATGAAGCTTTCTTT. Encoded protein: CAWSVFEGNFGTGDKNEAFF.

This clone has a single count. The chain recombines TRBV20-1 with TRBJ1-5, with 8 nucleotides matching TRBD1. The germline V gene has CDR1 DFQATT and CDR2 SNEGSKA (reference sequence). V shed 3 bases, J shed 4 bases, and the junction held 5 bases outside the gene matches. The CDR3 spans 14 residues. CDR3 sequence: CSASPGTGNQPQHF. The CDR3 nucleotides are TGCAGTGCTAGTCCCGGGACAGGAAATCAGCCCCAGCATTTT.

The chain couples TRBV18 to TRBJ1-3; possibly TRBD1 for D (5 bases). The V gene lost 3 bases and the J gene lost 3 bases, with 12 bases spanning the gap. CDR3 length equals 15 residues. Germline lookup yields CDR1 KGHSH and CDR2 LQKENI. The CDR3 DNA follows: TGTGCCAGCTCACCGGGGCAGGGCTTTGGAAACACCATATATTTT. This translates into CASSPGQGFGNTIYF.

For this clone: As the CDR3 is not closed by the conserved phenylalanine or tryptophan, this likely results from a read error. No DNA is shown, since the ends of the CDR3 on it are uncertain; the CDR3 is the one TCRdb lists. This chain connects TRBV5-3 to TRBJ2-7; the table's D call, TRBD2, has no DNA check behind it. TRBV5-3 is reported as an ORF; its role is uncertain. The CDR3 length equals 9 residues, ends included. CDR3 amino acids: CARDFPSTL.

The gene calls are TRBV28 and TRBJ2-1, with D perhaps TRBD1 (6 bases). Trimming shortened V by 10 bases and J by 4 bases, and 17 bases separated the two germline ends. This CDR3 is 14 amino acids long. Germline V CDR1 and CDR2: MDHEN, SYDVKM. The CDR3, as DNA: TGTGCCACCCTTGAGGGGGTGGGTTACAATGAGCAGTTCTTC. Translation: CATLEGVGYNEQFF.

The chain uses TRBV11-3 and TRBJ2-1; the D is unclear. The CDR3 runs 13 residues. Germline V gene sequence: CDR1 SGHNT, CDR2 YENEEA. Trimming left V 5 bases short and J 3 bases short, with 8 bases between. CDR3 region: CASSPTRYNEQFF. CDR3 nucleotides: TGTGCCAGCAGCCCGACTCGCTACAATGAGCAGTTCTTC.

The chain joins TRBV28 to TRBJ2-3; 10 nucleotides line up with TRBD2. The germline gives CDR1 MDHEN, CDR2 SYDVKM. Trimming removed 6 bases from V and 4 bases from J; junction bases left unmatched: 13. The CDR3 spans 17 residues. CDR3 nucleotide sequence: TGTGCCAGCAGAAACTACGAGGGAGCGGGAGGGTCAGATACGCAGTATTTT. Its translation is CASRNYEGAGGSDTQYF.

V gene TRBV11-3 combines with J gene TRBJ2-6; 11 bases fit TRBD1. Losses at the gene ends were 5 bases for V and 1 base for J; bases not matched to a gene: 7. Germline CDR1 reads SGHNT; CDR2 reads YENEEA. There are 18 residues in the CDR3. For the CDR3, the DNA is TGTGCCAGCAGCGCCGGGACAGGGGGTGGGTCTGGGGCCAACGTCCTGACTTTC. It codes for CASSAGTGGGSGANVLTF.

The CDR3, as DNA: TGTGCCAGCAGGGGACAGAGAAACACTGAAGCTTTCTTT. Its translation: CASRGQRNTEAFF. V and J are TRBV2 and TRBJ1-1; 7 bases are a match to TRBD1. Germline assignment: CDR1 SNHLY and CDR2 FYNNEI. Trimming removed 6 bases from V and 2 bases from J; junction bases left unmatched: 3. The CDR3 length is 13 residues.

Here the CDR3 reads CASSPAGVGGDTQYF. The CDR3 DNA reads TGTGCCAGCTCACCGGCGGGAGTAGGAGGGGATACGCAGTATTTT. The chain joins TRBV18 to TRBJ2-3; 7 positions agree with TRBD2. Per the germline V gene, CDR1 is KGHSH and CDR2 is LQKENI. Germline trimming cut 3 bases from V and 6 bases from J; bases unmatched to any gene: 9. The CDR3 runs to 15 residues.

CDR3 in amino acids: CASSPNRGDNEKLFF. The CDR3 coding sequence is TGTGCCAGCAGCCCGAACAGGGGGGATAATGAAAAACTGTTTTTT. The chain recombines TRBV7-8 with TRBJ1-4; 8 nucleotides agree with TRBD1. V lost 5 bases, J lost 4 bases, and 6 bases stayed unmatched. The length of the CDR3 is 15 residues. The germline gives CDR1 SGHVS, CDR2 FQNEAQ.

The sample holds a few counts of this clone. The J gene is TRBJ1-4, the V gene TRBV12-3 or TRBV12-4; a weak D match, TRBD1 (6 bases). Between the trimmed V and J ends, which lost 6 bases and 8 bases, there was a span of 13 bases. This CDR3 contains 13 residues. The CDR3 nucleotides are TGTGCCAGCAGCCAGGGGATGGAGGAAAAACTGTTTTTT. As protein: CASSQGMEEKLFF.

This chain joins TRBV7-2 and TRBJ2-1; D perhaps matches TRBD2 (6 bases). With 5 bases removed from V and 7 bases from J, the gap between germline ends came to 18 bases. Germline loops: CDR1 SGHTA, CDR2 FQGNSA. This CDR3 region has 15 residues. CDR3 nucleotide sequence: TGTGCCAGCAGCGTGGCCGGAGGGGTGGTGAATGAGCAGTTCTTC. Translating it yields CASSVAGGVVNEQFF.

CDR3: CASSQPGQVGDGYTF. In DNA, the CDR3 is TGCGCCAGCAGTCAGCCTGGACAGGTGGGGGATGGCTACACCTTC. The chain links TRBV23-1 to TRBJ1-2; 7 bases map to TRBD1. TRBV23-1 counts as an open reading frame of uncertain function. The trim removed 3 bases at V and 6 bases at J, leaving 10 bases unmatched. This CDR3 comprises 15 residues.

This chain connects TRBV7-6 to TRBJ2-1; 8 bases map to TRBD1. The CDR3 consists of 15 residues. Per the germline V gene, CDR1 is SGHVS and CDR2 is FNYEAQ. After removal of 5 bases from V and 4 bases from J, the junction contained 7 bases not matched to a gene. CDR3 DNA sequence: TGTGCCAGCAGCCCGCGGCAGGGGGCGTACAATGAGCAGTTCTTC. This translates into CASSPRQGAYNEQFF.

This chain joins TRBV9 and TRBJ2-3; TRBD2 agrees at 9 bases. V trimming: 3 bases; J trimming: 4 bases; junction bases outside the gene matches: 12. Germline CDR1 SGDLS, CDR2 YYNGEE. The CDR3 covers 17 residues. DNA for the CDR3: TGTGCCAGCAGCGAATTCGATCAGCGGGAGGTTTCAGATACGCAGTATTTT. This encodes CASSEFDQREVSDTQYF.

This clone came up once. The chain employs TRBV6-5 and TRBJ2-7; TRBD2 is a possible D gene (6 bases). In germline, CDR1 is MNHEY, CDR2 SVGAGI. This CDR3 is 15 amino acids long. V was shortened by 6 bases and J by 0 bases, with 15 bases between the two germline ends. The CDR3 DNA sequence: TGTGCCAGCAGCCGTCCGGGAGCCGGCTCCTACGAGCAGTACTTC. Amino acid sequence: CASSRPGAGSYEQYF.

V is TRBV19 and J is TRBJ1-2, with D perhaps matching TRBD1 (6 bases). Germline V CDR1 and CDR2: LNHDA, SQIVND (reference sequence). The V and J ends lost 8 bases and 6 bases respectively, with 22 bases between them. The CDR3 is 15 residues long. CDR3 in DNA: TGTGCCAGTGATAAGGGACCTACAGGGAGAGATGGCTACACCTTC. It yields the protein CASDKGPTGRDGYTF.

The chain joins TRBV7-9 to TRBJ2-7, with 9 bases identical to TRBD1. The CDR3 extends over 17 amino acids. Trimming cost V 1 base and J 0 bases; bases outside gene matches: 7. Germline V lookup: CDR1 SEHNR, CDR2 FQNEAQ (reference sequence). CDR3 sequence (DNA): TGTGCCAGCAGCTTAGGAAGTCGGACAGGGGCCTCCTACGAGCAGTACTTC. Amino acids: CASSLGSRTGASYEQYF.

The rearrangement uses TRBV7-9 and TRBJ1-2, with TRBD1 matching 8 bases. The CDR3 is 16 residues long. Germline CDR1 reads SEHNR; CDR2 reads FQNEAQ (reference sequence). The V segment lost 1 base and the J segment 8 bases; nucleotides outside the gene matches: 12. The CDR3 region has the DNA TGTGCCAGCAGCTTAGGTGCTCCAGGGGGCGCGGAGGGCTACACCTTC. Translated, it gives CASSLGAPGGAEGYTF.

The genes are TRBV15 and TRBJ2-3, with 7 bases fitting TRBD2. The germline CDR1 and CDR2 sequences are LNHNV and YYDKDF (reference sequence). The length of the CDR3 is 16 residues. V lost 1 base, J lost 0 bases, and 4 bases stayed unmatched. As DNA, the CDR3 is TGTGCCACCAGCAGAGCCCTAGCGGCTAGCACAGATACGCAGTATTTT. Protein product: CATSRALAASTDTQYF.

Regarding this clone: Distinct nucleotide sequences in the sample also encode this CDR3. The CDR3 region has the DNA TGTGCCAGCTCACCCACAGGAGCCGGGGCCAACGTCCTGACTTTC. This codes for CASSPTGAGANVLTF. The chain employs TRBV18 and TRBJ2-6; D may be TRBD1 (5 bases). V shed 3 bases and J shed 4 bases, with 10 bases lying between them. CDR1 is KGHSH and CDR2 is LQKENI in the germline V gene. CDR3 length: 15 amino acids.

The rearrangement joins TRBV20-1 to TRBJ1-5; 8 nucleotides match TRBD1. The CDR3 totals 15 residues. With V trimmed by 3 bases and J by 4 bases, 8 bases remained unmatched. CDR1 DFQATT and CDR2 SNEGSKA come from the germline V gene (reference sequence). CDR3 bases: TGCAGTGCTAGTGGGCAGGGGGCTGGAAATCAGCCCCAGCATTTT. This codes for CSASGQGAGNQPQHF.

This clone has a single count. The V gene is TRBV9, the J gene TRBJ2-3; D is uncertain. Trimming left V 0 bases short and J 6 bases short, with 8 bases between. The length of the CDR3 is 13 residues. Germline V CDR1 and CDR2: SGDLS, YYNGEE. This chain's CDR3 is CASSVDAVDTQYF. Here the CDR3 DNA reads TGTGCCAGCAGCGTAGACGCGGTGGATACGCAGTATTTT.

The chain joins TRBV2 to TRBJ2-1, with TRBD1 identical over 7 bases. The germline CDR1 and CDR2 sequences are SNHLY and FYNNEI. The CDR3 runs to 15 residues. The V gene end was trimmed by 4 bases and the J gene end by 7 bases; junction bases not matched to a gene: 10. The CDR3 DNA follows: TGTGCCAGCAGTGTAGAGGGGGCGACGGGTAATGAGCAGTTCTTC. Its translation is CASSVEGATGNEQFF.